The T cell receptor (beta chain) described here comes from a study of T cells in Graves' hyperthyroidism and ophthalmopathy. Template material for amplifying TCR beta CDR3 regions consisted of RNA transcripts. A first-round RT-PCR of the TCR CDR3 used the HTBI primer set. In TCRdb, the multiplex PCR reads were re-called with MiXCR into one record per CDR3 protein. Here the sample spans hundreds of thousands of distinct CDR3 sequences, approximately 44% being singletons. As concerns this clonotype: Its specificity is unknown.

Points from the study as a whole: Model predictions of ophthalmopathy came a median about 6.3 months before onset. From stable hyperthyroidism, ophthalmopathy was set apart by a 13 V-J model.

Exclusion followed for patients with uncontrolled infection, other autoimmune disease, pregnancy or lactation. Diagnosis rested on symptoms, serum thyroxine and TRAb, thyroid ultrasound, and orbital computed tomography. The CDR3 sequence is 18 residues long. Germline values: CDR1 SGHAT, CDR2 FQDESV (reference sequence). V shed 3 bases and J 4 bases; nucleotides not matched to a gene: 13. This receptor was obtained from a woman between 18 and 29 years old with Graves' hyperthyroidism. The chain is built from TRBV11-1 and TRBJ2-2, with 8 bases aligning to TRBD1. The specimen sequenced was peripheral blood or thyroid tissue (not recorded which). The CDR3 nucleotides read TGTGCCAGCAGCTTCAACATTGGACAGGGCGATTCCACCGGGGAGCTGTTTTTT. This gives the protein CASSFNIGQGDSTGELFF. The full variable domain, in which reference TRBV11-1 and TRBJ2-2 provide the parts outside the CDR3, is EAEVAQSPRYKITEKSQAVAFWCDPISGHATLYWYRQILGQGPELLVQFQDESVVDDSQLPKDRFSAERLKGVDSTLKIQPAELGDSAMYLCASSFNIGQGDSTGELFFGEGSRLTVL.